The 16 T cell receptor beta chains in this list originate from one sample, sequenced in a study of Graves' ophthalmopathy and Graves' hyperthyroidism. The study amplified TCR beta CDR3 regions using RNA transcripts. The authors performed first-round RT-PCR with HTBI primers and then a second-round multiplex PCR. TCRdb reprocessed the multiplex PCR reads via MiXCR and lists one record per CDR3 protein. The sample has about 740,000 distinct CDR3 sequences, around 40% seen once; the top ten hold roughly 45%. Sequencing used peripheral blood. The source is an adult man with Graves' ophthalmopathy.

The sample holds a few counts of this clonotype. The chain joins TRBV29-1 to TRBJ1-3; D gene ambiguous. The CDR3 is 15 amino acids. Trimming left V 3 bases short and J 8 bases short, with 20 bases between. From germline, CDR1 is SQVTM and CDR2 ANQGSEA. The CDR3: CSVENGPNYGYTIYF. The DNA for the CDR3 is TGCAGCGTTGAGAATGGGCCTAACTATGGCTACACCATATATTTT.

The chain couples TRBV24-1 to TRBJ1-5; D unresolved. Trimming cost V 5 bases and J 4 bases, with 11 bases left between them. Germline V gene lookup returns CDR1 KGHDR and CDR2 SFDVKD. The CDR3 is 14 amino acids. CDR3 amino acids: CATSAETGNQPQHF. The CDR3 region has the DNA TGTGCCACCAGTGCGGAGACGGGAAATCAGCCCCAGCATTTT.

To note about this clonotype: Germline and junction disagree at one end, which may indicate a read error. The V call is TRBV29-1, the J call TRBJ2-7; D is possibly TRBD2 (5 bases). There are 14 residues in the CDR3. Germline loops: CDR1 SQVTM, CDR2 ANQGSEA. CDR3 coding DNA: TGCAGCGCCACGCTCCAGCGGACCTCCTACGAGCGGTACTTC. It yields the protein CSATLQRTSYERYF.

This clonotype was observed at least ten times. The chain recombines TRBV7-3 with TRBJ1-6; D perhaps matches TRBD1 (6 bases). CDR1 is SGHTA and CDR2 is FQGTGA in the germline V gene. V lost 5 bases to trimming and J lost 9 bases, with 17 bases between them. The CDR3 extends over 15 amino acids. Here the CDR3 DNA reads TGTGCCAGCAGCCCAACAGGGAGCGTTGGTTCACCCCTCCACTTT. Its translation: CASSPTGSVGSPLHF.

The CDR3 reads CASRGPSETQYF. DNA for the CDR3: TGTGCCAGCAGAGGACCGTCAGAGACCCAGTACTTC. The chain carries TRBV7-9 and TRBJ2-5, with D unclear. Germline lookup yields CDR1 SEHNR and CDR2 FQNEAQ (reference sequence). Trimming removed 6 bases at V and 4 bases at J, with 9 bases between. The CDR3 spans 12 residues.

In its sample, this clonotype was seen once. The junction departs from germline at one end; a sequencing error may be responsible. V gene TRBV25-1 combines with J gene TRBJ2-7, with 7 bases identical to TRBD1. There are 14 residues in the CDR3. Germline V gene lookup returns CDR1 MGHDK and CDR2 SYGVNS. The CDR3 protein is CASNEQGRTYEQYF. In nucleotides, the CDR3 is TGTGCCAGCAATGAACAGGGGCGGACCTACGAGCAGTACTTC.

The gene calls are TRBV6-5 and TRBJ2-7; no definite D call. The CDR3 is 13 amino acids. CDR1 and CDR2 from the germline V gene are MNHEY and SVGAGI. The V gene lost 6 bases and the J gene lost 3 bases, with 12 bases spanning the gap. The CDR3 loop is CASSSIDNYEQYF. The CDR3 DNA reads as TGTGCCAGCAGCTCGATCGACAACTACGAGCAGTACTTC.

The V gene is TRBV7-9, the J gene TRBJ2-3; D is perhaps TRBD1 (5 bases). V lost 3 bases to trimming and J lost 0 bases, with 10 bases between them. Germline CDR1 and CDR2: SEHNR and FQNEAQ (reference sequence). The CDR3 extends over 15 amino acids. CDR3 residues: CASSLGQGSTDTQYF. In DNA form, the CDR3 reads TGTGCCAGCAGCTTGGGGCAGGGAAGCACAGATACGCAGTATTTT. Together with reference TRBV7-9 and TRBJ2-3, the CDR3 gives the full variable domain: DTGVSQNPRHKITKRGQNVTFRCDPISEHNRLYWYRQTLGQGPEFLTYFQNEAQLEKSRLLSDRFSAERPKGSFSTLEIQRTEQGDSAMYLCASSLGQGSTDTQYFGPGTRLTVL.

This clonotype appeared many times. The V gene is TRBV7-9, the J gene TRBJ2-5, with D possibly TRBD1 on 5 matching bases. Germline V gene lookup returns CDR1 SEHNR and CDR2 FQNEAQ (reference sequence). The CDR3 totals 13 residues. Trimming stripped 5 bases from V and 4 bases from J, with 11 bases between. CDR3 DNA: TGTGCCAGCAGCACCTCAGGGTTAGAGACCCAGTACTTC. Translation: CASSTSGLETQYF.

This rearrangement joins TRBV20-1 to TRBJ1-5; possible D gene TRBD1, 6 bases. CDR3 size: 15 residues. Germline CDR1 and CDR2: DFQATT and SNEGSKA (reference sequence). Trimming removed 6 bases at V and 3 bases at J, with 18 bases between. The CDR3 is CSADPQGISNQPQHF. The CDR3 DNA sequence: TGCAGTGCGGATCCTCAGGGGATTTCCAATCAGCCCCAGCATTTT.

The chain is built from TRBV6-9 and TRBJ1-4; no clear D gene. Germline V CDR1 and CDR2: MNHGY, SVAAGI. The CDR3 spans 14 residues. Trimming left V 1 base short and J 4 bases short, with 7 bases between. The CDR3 nucleotides are TGTGCCAGCAGTTATTTGGGATTTAATGAAAAACTGTTTTTT. Translating gives CASSYLGFNEKLFF.

The chain couples TRBV29-1 to TRBJ2-7; unclear D gene. Trimming removed 4 bases from V and 7 bases from J, with 17 bases in between. Germline V gene lookup returns CDR1 SQVTM and CDR2 ANQGSEA. This CDR3 contains 13 residues. CDR3 nucleotide sequence: TGCAGCGTTGCCGACTGGCCAGCGAGTGAGCAGTACTTC. It specifies CSVADWPASEQYF.

V usage is TRBV12-3 or TRBV12-4 and J usage is TRBJ1-3, with TRBD1 as a possible D gene (5 bases). This CDR3 region has 16 residues. V was pared by 2 bases and J by 0 bases, with 11 bases between. The CDR3 spells CASSLRQIYSGNTIYF. The CDR3 DNA reads TGTGCCAGCAGTTTAAGACAGATCTACTCTGGAAACACCATATATTTT.

This clonotype has only a few counts. The chain recombines TRBV10-3 with TRBJ1-1; TRBD1 is a possible D gene (5 bases). Trimming removed 0 bases from V and 1 base from J, with 9 bases in between. Germline-derived CDR1 and CDR2 are ENHRY and SYGVKD. This CDR3 is built from 15 residues. The CDR3 sequence is CAISESSGPNTEAFF. CDR3 DNA: TGTGCCATCAGTGAGTCGTCAGGGCCGAACACTGAAGCTTTCTTT.

The chain combines TRBV2 with TRBJ2-2; TRBD2 matches 12 bases. The length of the CDR3 is 15 residues. From germline, CDR1 is SNHLY and CDR2 FYNNEI. V shed 5 bases, J shed 7 bases, and the junction held 5 bases outside the gene matches. CDR3 sequence reads: CASSRLAGVIGELFF. The CDR3 DNA reads TGTGCCAGCAGTAGACTAGCGGGAGTCATCGGGGAGCTGTTTTTT.

J is TRBJ1-2 and V is TRBV12-3 or TRBV12-4, with D perhaps matching TRBD1 (5 bases). Between the trimmed V and J ends, which lost 4 bases and 4 bases, there was a span of 16 bases. The CDR3 contains 15 residues. The CDR3 DNA sequence: TGTGCCAGCAGTTCCTACCTTACAGGCCTCTATGGCTACACCTTC. Translating gives CASSSYLTGLYGYTF.